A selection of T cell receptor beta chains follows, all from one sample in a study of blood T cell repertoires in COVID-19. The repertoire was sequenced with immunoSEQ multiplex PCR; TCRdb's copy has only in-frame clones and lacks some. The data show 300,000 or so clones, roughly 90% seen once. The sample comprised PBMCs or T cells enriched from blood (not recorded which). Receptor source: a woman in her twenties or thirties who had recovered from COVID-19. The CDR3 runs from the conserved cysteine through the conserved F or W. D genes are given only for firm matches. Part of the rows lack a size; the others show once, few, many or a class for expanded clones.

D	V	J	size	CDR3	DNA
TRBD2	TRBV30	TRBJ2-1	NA	CAWTRPLADNEQFF	TGTGCCTGGACCCGTCCTCTAGCGGACAATGAGCAGTTCTTC
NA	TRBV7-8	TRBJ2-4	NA	CASSLLAGAKNIQYF	TGTGCCAGCAGCTTACTGGCAGGGGCCAAAAACATTCAGTACTTC
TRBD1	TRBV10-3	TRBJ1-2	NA	CAISESRTGGNGYTF	TGTGCCATCAGTGAGTCTAGGACAGGGGGGAATGGCTACACCTTC
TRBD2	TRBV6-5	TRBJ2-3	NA	CASTRTSGGADTQYF	TGTGCCAGCACCAGGACTAGCGGGGGGGCAGATACGCAGTATTTT
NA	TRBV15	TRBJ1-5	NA	CATSRDGRDYNQPQHF	TGTGCCACCAGCAGAGACGGCAGGGACTACAATCAGCCCCAGCATTTT
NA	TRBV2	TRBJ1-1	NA	CASLPDRSNLINTEAFF	TGTGCCAGCCTGCCGGACAGATCGAACCTTATCAACACTGAAGCTTTCTTT
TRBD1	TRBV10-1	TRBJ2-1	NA	CASSESGQGNNEQFF	TGCGCCAGCAGTGAGTCGGGACAGGGGAACAATGAGCAGTTCTTC
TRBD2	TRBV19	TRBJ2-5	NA	CASSGLAGAQETQYF	TGTGCCAGTAGTGGACTAGCGGGGGCCCAAGAGACCCAGTACTTC
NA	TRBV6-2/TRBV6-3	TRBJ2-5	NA	CASSPRGQETQYF	TGTGCCAGCAGCCCAAGGGGTCAAGAGACCCAGTACTTC
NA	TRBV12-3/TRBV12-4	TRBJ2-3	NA	CASSFEGTDTQYF	TGTGCCAGCAGTTTTGAGGGCACAGATACGCAGTATTTT
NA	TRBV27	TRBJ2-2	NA	CASSFRAAADNTGELFF	TGTGCCAGCAGTTTTCGCGCCGCGGCAGATAACACCGGGGAGCTGTTTTTT
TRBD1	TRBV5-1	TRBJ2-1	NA	CASSGQGARDEQFF	TGCGCCAGCTCGGGACAGGGGGCTAGGGATGAGCAGTTCTTC
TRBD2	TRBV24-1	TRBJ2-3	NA	CATRASGVDTQYF	TGTGCCACCAGGGCTAGCGGGGTGGATACGCAGTATTTT
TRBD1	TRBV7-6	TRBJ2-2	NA	CASSLVSRGPLPTGELFF	TGTGCCAGCAGCTTAGTCTCCAGGGGGCCCTTACCTACCGGGGAGCTGTTTTTT
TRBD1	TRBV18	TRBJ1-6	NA	CASSPLSGQGDSPLHF	TGTGCCAGCTCACCACTATCTGGACAGGGAGATTCACCCCTCCACTTT
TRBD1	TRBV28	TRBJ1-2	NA	CASSETGAGYTF	TGTGCCAGCAGTGAGACAGGGGCGGGCTACACCTTC
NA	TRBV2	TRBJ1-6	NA	CASSRGLNSPLHF	TGTGCCAGCAGTCGGGGTCTTAATTCACCCCTCCACTTT
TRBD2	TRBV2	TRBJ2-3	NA	CASSGLSGGLNTDTQYF	TGTGCCAGCAGCGGGCTTAGCGGGGGCCTGAACACAGATACGCAGTATTTT
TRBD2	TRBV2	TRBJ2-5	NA	CASRELAGPTTQETQYF	TGTGCCAGCAGGGAACTAGCGGGGCCAACCACCCAAGAGACCCAGTACTTC
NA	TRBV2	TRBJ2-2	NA	CASKNRVGTGELFF	TGTGCCAGCAAGAACAGGGTAGGCACCGGGGAGCTGTTTTTT
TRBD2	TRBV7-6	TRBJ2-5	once	CASSLRVAGGPGETQYF	TGTGCCAGCAGCTTACGGGTAGCGGGGGGGCCCGGGGAGACCCAGTACTTC
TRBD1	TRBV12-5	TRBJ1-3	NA	CASGPGTGDGNTIYF	TGTGCTAGTGGTCCTGGGACAGGGGACGGAAACACCATATATTTT
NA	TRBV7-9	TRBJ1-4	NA	CASSFRFGGLPTNEKLFF	TGTGCCAGCAGCTTTCGGTTTGGAGGCTTACCAACTAATGAAAAACTGTTTTTT
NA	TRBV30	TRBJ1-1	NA	CAWTLPGGVRAFF	TGTGCCTGGACTTTACCGGGAGGGGTGCGGGCTTTCTTT
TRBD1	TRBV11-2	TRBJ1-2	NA	CASRDNRGSRLRVGYTF	TGTGCCAGCAGAGATAACAGGGGCTCTCGACTCCGGGTGGGCTACACCTTC
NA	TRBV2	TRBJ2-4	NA	CASSHSPSIAKNIQYF	TGTGCCAGCAGCCACAGCCCATCCATCGCCAAAAACATTCAGTACTTC
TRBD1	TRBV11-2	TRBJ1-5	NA	CASSSLGQESNQPQHF	TGTGCCAGCAGCTCCTTAGGACAGGAGAGCAATCAGCCCCAGCATTTT
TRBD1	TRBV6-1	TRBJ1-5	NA	CASSELEGQGGQPQHF	TGTGCCAGCAGTGAATTGGAGGGACAGGGAGGCCAGCCCCAGCATTTT
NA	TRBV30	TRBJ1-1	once	CAWSPGVEAFF	TGTGCCTGGAGTCCGGGGGTGGAGGCTTTCTTT
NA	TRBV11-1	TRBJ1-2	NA	CASRPGGGAGGYTF	TGTGCCAGCAGGCCGGGGGGCGGGGCTGGCGGCTACACCTTC
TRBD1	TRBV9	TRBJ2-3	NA	CASSVVPTGEADTQYF	TGTGCCAGCAGCGTAGTCCCGACAGGGGAAGCAGATACGCAGTATTTT
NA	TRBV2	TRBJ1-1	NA	CASSLLQGAEAFF	TGTGCCAGCAGTTTACTTCAGGGTGCTGAAGCTTTCTTT
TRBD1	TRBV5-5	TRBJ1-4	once	CASSLAIRTGGSYNEKLFF	TGTGCCAGCAGCTTGGCCATCCGGACAGGGGGCTCGTATAATGAAAAACTGTTTTTT
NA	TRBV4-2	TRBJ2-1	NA	CASSQDRDLSYNEQFF	TGTGCCAGCAGCCAAGATCGAGATCTATCCTACAATGAGCAGTTCTTC
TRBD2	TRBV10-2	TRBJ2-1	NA	CASSAGTSVSNEQFF	TGCGCCAGCAGCGCCGGGACTAGCGTCAGCAATGAGCAGTTCTTC
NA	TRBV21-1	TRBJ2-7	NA	CASSKCRGLSYEQYF	TGTGCCAGCAGCAAGTGCAGGGGACTATCCTACGAGCAGTACTTC
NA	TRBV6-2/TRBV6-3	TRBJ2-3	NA	CASSYSKARNGPDTQYF	TGTGCCAGCAGTTACTCGAAGGCCAGGAACGGCCCAGATACGCAGTATTTT
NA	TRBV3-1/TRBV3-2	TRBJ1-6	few	CASSRNKYSPLHF	TGTGCCAGTTCGAGGAATAAGTATTCACCCCTCCACTTT
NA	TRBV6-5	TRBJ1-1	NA	CASSTTAGGNTEAFF	TGTGCCAGCAGTACGACCGCGGGAGGGAACACTGAAGCTTTCTTT
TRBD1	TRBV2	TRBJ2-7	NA	CASSGGTASYEQYF	TGTGCCAGCAGTGGGGGGACAGCAAGCTACGAGCAGTACTTC